This entry describes one T cell receptor beta chain. V shed 5 bases and J 3 bases; nucleotides not matched to a gene: 4. This CDR3 comprises 15 residues. Germline V gene lookup returns CDR1 MRHNA and CDR2 SNTAGT. The data were obtained in a study of blood T cell repertoires in COVID-19. Overall study context: Spain, Italy and the United States supplied samples that represented acute and convalescent COVID-19.

Participants spanned ages roughly 18 to 90 years and resided in 20 to 30 US areas. Within 2 weeks of study entry, exposed participants had contacted a PCR-confirmed or clinician-diagnosed COVID-19 case. Sequencing used immunoSEQ multiplex PCR; TCRdb keeps in-frame clones, though not all of them. The sample has a few hundred thousand clones; roughly 86% are singletons. The chain couples TRBV6-4 to TRBJ2-2; 9 nucleotides align to TRBD2. The sequence derives from a woman in her twenties or thirties who had been exposed to COVID-19. The sequenced sample was PBMCs or T cells enriched from blood (not recorded which). The CDR3 protein is CASSLAGRHTGELFF. CDR3 DNA: TGTGCCAGCAGTCTAGCGGGGCGTCACACCGGGGAGCTGTTTTTT.